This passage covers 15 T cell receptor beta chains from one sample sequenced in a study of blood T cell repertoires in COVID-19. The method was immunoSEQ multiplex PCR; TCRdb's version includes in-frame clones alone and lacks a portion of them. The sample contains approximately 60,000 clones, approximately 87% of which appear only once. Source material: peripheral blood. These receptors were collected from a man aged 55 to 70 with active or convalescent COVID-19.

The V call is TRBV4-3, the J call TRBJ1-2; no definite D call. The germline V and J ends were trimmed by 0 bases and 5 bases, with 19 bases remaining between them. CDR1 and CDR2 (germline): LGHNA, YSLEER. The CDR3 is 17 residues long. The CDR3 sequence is CASSQDNSQIAAYGYTF. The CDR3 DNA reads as TGCGCCAGCAGCCAAGATAATTCCCAGATAGCAGCTTATGGCTACACCTTC.

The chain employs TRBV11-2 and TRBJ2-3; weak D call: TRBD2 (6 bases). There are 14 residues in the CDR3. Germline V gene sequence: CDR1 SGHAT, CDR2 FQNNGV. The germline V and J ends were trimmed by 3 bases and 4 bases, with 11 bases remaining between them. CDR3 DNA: TGTGCCAGCAGCTTTGTAGGGGAGGCAGATACGCAGTATTTT. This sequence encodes CASSFVGEADTQYF. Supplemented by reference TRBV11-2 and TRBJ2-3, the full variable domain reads EAGVAQSPRYKIIEKRQSVAFWCNPISGHATLYWYQQILGQGPKLLIQFQNNGVVDDSQLPKDRFSAERLKGVDSTLKIQPAKLEDSAVYLCASSFVGEADTQYFGPGTRLTVL.

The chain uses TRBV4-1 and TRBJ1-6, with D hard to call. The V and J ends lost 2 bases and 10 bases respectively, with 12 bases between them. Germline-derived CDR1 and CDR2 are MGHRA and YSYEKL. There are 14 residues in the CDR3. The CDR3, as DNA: TGCGCCAGCAGCCAAATTGGAGACCGATCACCCCTCCACTTT. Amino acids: CASSQIGDRSPLHF.

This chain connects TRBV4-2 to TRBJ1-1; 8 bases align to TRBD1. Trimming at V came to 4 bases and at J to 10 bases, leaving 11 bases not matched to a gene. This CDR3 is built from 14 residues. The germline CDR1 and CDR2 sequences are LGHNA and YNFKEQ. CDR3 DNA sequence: TGTGCCAGCAGCCGAGGACAGGGAAGGGAGGGAGCTTTCTTT. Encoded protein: CASSRGQGREGAFF.

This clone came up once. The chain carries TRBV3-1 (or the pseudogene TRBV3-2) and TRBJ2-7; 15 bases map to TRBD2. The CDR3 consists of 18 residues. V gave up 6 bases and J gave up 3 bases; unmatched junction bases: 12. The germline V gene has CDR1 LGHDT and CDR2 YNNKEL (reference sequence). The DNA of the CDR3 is TGTGCCAGCAGGAGCTCCGGGACTAGCGGGAGGAGAGACTACGAGCAGTACTTC. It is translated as CASRSSGTSGRRDYEQYF.

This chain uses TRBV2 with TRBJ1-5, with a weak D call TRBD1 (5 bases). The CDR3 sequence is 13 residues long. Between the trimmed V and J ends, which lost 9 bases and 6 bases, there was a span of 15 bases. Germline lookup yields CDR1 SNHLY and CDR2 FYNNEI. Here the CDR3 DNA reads TGTGCCAGTGCATCAGGGTTAGGTCAGCCCCAGCATTTT. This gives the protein CASASGLGQPQHF.

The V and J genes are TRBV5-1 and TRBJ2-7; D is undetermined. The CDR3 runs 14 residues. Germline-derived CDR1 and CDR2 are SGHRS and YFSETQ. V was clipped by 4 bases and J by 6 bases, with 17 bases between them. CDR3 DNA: TGCGCCAGCAGCGCCTCGGCCACAGCTGGCGAGCAGTACTTC. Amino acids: CASSASATAGEQYF.

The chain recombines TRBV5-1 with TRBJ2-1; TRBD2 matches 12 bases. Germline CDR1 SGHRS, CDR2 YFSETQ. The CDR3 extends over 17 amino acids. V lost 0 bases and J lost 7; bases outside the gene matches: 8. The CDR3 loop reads CASSLASTSGGRNEQFF. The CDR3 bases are TGCGCCAGCAGCTTGGCCTCGACTAGCGGGGGCCGGAATGAGCAGTTCTTC.

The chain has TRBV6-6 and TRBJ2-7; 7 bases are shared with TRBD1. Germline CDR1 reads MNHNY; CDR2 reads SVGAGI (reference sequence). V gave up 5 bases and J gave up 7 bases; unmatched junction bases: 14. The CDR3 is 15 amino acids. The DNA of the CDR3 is TGTGCCAGCAGTCACCCCGGGACAGCCGATGGGGAGCAGTACTTC. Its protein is CASSHPGTADGEQYF.

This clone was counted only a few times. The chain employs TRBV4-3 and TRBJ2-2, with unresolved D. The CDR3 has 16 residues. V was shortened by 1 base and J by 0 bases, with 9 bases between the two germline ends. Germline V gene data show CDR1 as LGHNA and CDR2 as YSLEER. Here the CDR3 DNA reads TGCGCCAGCAGCCAAGTGCGGCCGTCGAACACCGGGGAGCTGTTTTTT. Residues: CASSQVRPSNTGELFF.

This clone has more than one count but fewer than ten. CDR3: CACSQGSTYEQYF. The CDR3 DNA follows: TGTGCCTGTTCTCAGGGGTCAACCTACGAGCAGTACTTC. This chain joins TRBV30 and TRBJ2-7; TRBD1 might be the D (6 bases). CDR1 is GTSNPN and CDR2 is SVGIG in the germline V gene (reference sequence). The CDR3 extends over 13 amino acids. The germline V and J ends were trimmed by 6 bases and 2 bases, with 14 bases remaining between them.

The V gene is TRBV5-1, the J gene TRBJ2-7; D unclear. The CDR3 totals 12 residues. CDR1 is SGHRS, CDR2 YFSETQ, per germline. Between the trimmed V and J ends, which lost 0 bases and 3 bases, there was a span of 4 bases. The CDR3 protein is CASSLGGYEQYF. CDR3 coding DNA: TGCGCCAGCAGCTTGGGCGGCTACGAGCAGTACTTC.

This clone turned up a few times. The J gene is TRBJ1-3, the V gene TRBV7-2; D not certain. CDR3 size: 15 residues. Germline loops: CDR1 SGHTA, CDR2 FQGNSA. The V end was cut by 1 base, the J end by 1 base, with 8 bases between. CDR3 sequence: CASSLDRESGNTIYF. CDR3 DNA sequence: TGTGCCAGCAGCTTAGACCGGGAGTCTGGAAACACCATATATTTT.

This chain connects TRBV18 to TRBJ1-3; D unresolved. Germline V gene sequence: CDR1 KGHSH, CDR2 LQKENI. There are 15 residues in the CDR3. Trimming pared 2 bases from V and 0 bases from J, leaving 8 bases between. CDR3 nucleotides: TGTGCCAGCTCACCAGATAGGAGCTCTGGAAACACCATATATTTT. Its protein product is CASSPDRSSGNTIYF. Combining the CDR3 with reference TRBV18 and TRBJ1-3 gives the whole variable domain NAGVMQNPRHLVRRRGQEARLRCSPMKGHSHVYWYRQLPEEGLKFMVYLQKENIIDESGMPKERFSAEFPKEGPSILRIQQVVRGDSAAYFCASSPDRSSGNTIYFGEGSWLTVV.

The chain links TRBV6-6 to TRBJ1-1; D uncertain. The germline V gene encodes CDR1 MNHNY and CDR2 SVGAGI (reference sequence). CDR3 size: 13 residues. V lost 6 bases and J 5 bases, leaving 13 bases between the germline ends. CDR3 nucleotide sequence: TGTGCCAGCAGCCCCCCTACGTGGACTGAAGCTTTCTTT. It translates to CASSPPTWTEAFF.